Below, 20 T cell receptor beta chains from the same sample are listed, as sequenced in a study of T cell repertoires in cytomegalovirus infection. Each CDR3 protein is one row after TCRdb ran MiXCR on the reads. The sample holds around 170,000 distinct CDR3 sequences, about 15% seen once. The sequenced material came from CD8+ T cells from PBMCs. These receptors were obtained from a human donor in good health (CMV status not recorded). Some clones in this sample may be carry-over from other donors' samples.

This clonotype was picked up many times. CDR3 amino acids: CASSLEVMINQPQHF. The CDR3 DNA reads as TGTGCCAGCAGCTTAGAGGTAATGATCAATCAGCCCCAGCATTTT. This chain joins TRBV7-2 and TRBJ1-5; D remains ambiguous. V was trimmed by 1 base and J by 3 bases, leaving 10 bases between them. The length of the CDR3 is 15 residues. Germline-derived CDR1 and CDR2 are SGHTA and FQGNSA.

This chain connects TRBV7-9 to TRBJ2-7; maybe TRBD1 (5 bases). The V and J ends lost 1 base and 6 bases respectively, with 10 bases between them. The CDR3 is 13 residues long. Germline V gene lookup returns CDR1 SEHNR and CDR2 FQNEAQ (reference sequence). CDR3 sequence (DNA): TGTGCCAGCAGCTTAGGCCTTAGGGGCGAGCAGTACTTC. As protein: CASSLGLRGEQYF. Variable domain in full (rest from reference TRBV7-9 and TRBJ2-7): DTGVSQNPRHKITKRGQNVTFRCDPISEHNRLYWYRQTLGQGPEFLTYFQNEAQLEKSRLLSDRFSAERPKGSFSTLEIQRTEQGDSAMYLCASSLGLRGEQYFGPGTRLTVT.

This sequence joins TRBV4-1 and TRBJ2-7; tentatively, D is TRBD1 or TRBD2 (6 bases each). V was clipped by 0 bases and J by 0 bases, with 12 bases between them. Germline V gene lookup returns CDR1 MGHRA and CDR2 YSYEKL. The CDR3 totals 16 residues. The CDR3: CASSQDRGLGSYEQYF. The CDR3, as DNA: TGCGCCAGCAGCCAAGATCGGGGGCTTGGCTCCTACGAGCAGTACTTC.

The rearrangement links TRBV29-1 to TRBJ2-1; D is uncertain. V was shortened by 1 base and J by 4 bases, with 14 bases between the two germline ends. The germline gives CDR1 SQVTM, CDR2 ANQGSEA. CDR3 length: 15 amino acids. In DNA, the CDR3 is TGCAGCGTTGAAGGAGCAGGTCCGGATTACAATGAGCAGTTCTTC. Protein product: CSVEGAGPDYNEQFF.

This clonotype was seen more than once but under ten times. The chain has TRBV7-2 and TRBJ2-7; 9 positions match TRBD1. Germline V gives CDR1 SGHTA, CDR2 FQGNSA. The CDR3 has 16 residues. Unmatched junction bases numbered 7, after V lost 1 base and J lost 3 bases. CDR3 coding DNA: TGTGCCAGCAGCTTAGATACAGGGACAGGGTACTACGAGCAGTACTTC. It translates to CASSLDTGTGYYEQYF.

The rearrangement uses TRBV20-1 and TRBJ1-1; 7 nucleotides line up with TRBD1. The CDR3 is 14 amino acids. J was trimmed by 1 base and V by 5 bases; bases with no gene match: 7. Germline CDR1 is DFQATT and CDR2 is SNEGSKA (reference sequence). CDR3 sequence: CSAPRGQKNTEAFF. CDR3 in DNA: TGCAGTGCTCCCCGGGGACAGAAGAACACTGAAGCTTTCTTT.

The rearrangement uses TRBV20-1 and TRBJ2-1; no definite D call. V lost 3 bases and J 8 bases, leaving 11 bases between the germline ends. This CDR3 is built from 12 residues. The germline V gene encodes CDR1 DFQATT and CDR2 SNEGSKA (reference sequence). The CDR3 loop reads CSASVLGDEQFF. Written as DNA, the CDR3 is TGCAGTGCTAGTGTATTGGGCGATGAGCAGTTCTTC.

The chain carries TRBV7-8 and TRBJ2-6; no firm D call. Looked up from germline, CDR1 is SGHVS and CDR2 is FQNEAQ. There are 17 residues in the CDR3. The ends were cut back, 4 bases at V and 4 bases at J, with 17 bases in the middle. CDR3 residues: CASSSETGLRGANVLTF. For the CDR3, the DNA is TGTGCCAGCAGCTCCGAGACGGGCCTTCGGGGGGCCAACGTCCTGACTTTC. Full variable domain (remainder filled in from reference TRBV7-8 and TRBJ2-6): GAGVSQSPRYKVAKRGQDVALRCDPISGHVSLFWYQQALGQGPEFLTYFQNEAQLDKSGLPSDRFFAERPEGSVSTLKIQRTQQEDSAVYLCASSSETGLRGANVLTFGAGSRLTVL.

Comments on this clonotype: A junction end diverges from the germline sequence, so it may reflect a read error. The chain couples TRBV7-3 to TRBJ1-1; unclear D gene. CDR1 is SGHTA, CDR2 FQGTGA, per germline. The CDR3 length is 15 residues. The CDR3 spells CASSRPPPGNSEAFF. The DNA of the CDR3 is TGTGCCAGCAGCCGACCACCCCCGGGAAACAGTGAAGCTTTCTTT.

This clonotype has ten or more counts. The V gene is TRBV6-2 or TRBV6-3, the J gene TRBJ2-1; unclear D gene. The CDR3 loop spans 13 amino acids. Germline lookup yields CDR1 MNHEY and CDR2 SVGEGT. With 8 bases removed from V and 2 bases from J, the gap between germline ends came to 10 bases. CDR3 amino acids: CASGTRTYNEQFF. DNA for the CDR3: TGTGCCAGCGGTACGCGGACCTACAATGAGCAGTTCTTC.

A few counts support this clonotype. The CDR3 DNA reads as TGTGCCAGCCCGTTCTGGGAGCAGTTCTTC. This sequence encodes CASPFWEQFF. This sequence joins TRBV7-2 and TRBJ2-1; D is unclear. CDR1 is SGHTA and CDR2 is FQGNSA in the germline V gene. V was pared by 8 bases and J by 10 bases, with 9 bases between. CDR3 length: 10 amino acids.

This clonotype was seen more than once but under ten times. V usage is TRBV11-2 and J usage is TRBJ1-1; TRBD1 might be the D (5 bases). This CDR3 comprises 15 residues. CDR1 is SGHAT and CDR2 is FQNNGV in the germline V gene. V was trimmed by 2 bases and J by 4 bases, leaving 14 bases between them. The DNA of the CDR3 is TGTGCCAGCAGCTTAAGGGCGTCAGGGAGCACTGAAGCTTTCTTT. This sequence encodes CASSLRASGSTEAFF.

Only a few counts were recorded for this clonotype. The J gene is TRBJ2-1, the V gene TRBV29-1; 7 bases are a match to TRBD2. The V segment lost 5 bases and the J segment 4 bases; nucleotides outside the gene matches: 8. CDR3 size: 14 residues. From germline, CDR1 is SQVTM and CDR2 ANQGSEA. The CDR3 nucleotides are TGCAGCGTTCTTATAGCGGGTAGATACAATGAGCAGTTCTTC. Translation gives CSVLIAGRYNEQFF.

V gene TRBV7-8 combines with J gene TRBJ2-3; D gene ambiguous. Trimming shortened V by 2 bases and J by 4 bases, and 7 bases separated the two germline ends. Germline V CDR1 and CDR2: SGHVS, FQNEAQ. The CDR3 length is 13 residues. In nucleotides, the CDR3 is TGTGCCAGCAGCTTAAACCCCTCAGATACGCAGTATTTT. Translation gives CASSLNPSDTQYF.

The chain couples TRBV7-2 to TRBJ1-1; D gene uncertain. Trimming shortened V by 5 bases and J by 5 bases, and 18 bases separated the two germline ends. Germline CDR1 SGHTA, CDR2 FQGNSA. The length of the CDR3 is 15 residues. CDR3 nucleotides: TGTGCCAGCAGCCCCGCGGGCCCAGCGAATACTGAAGCTTTCTTT. It translates to CASSPAGPANTEAFF. The variable domain in full, completed from reference TRBV7-2 and TRBJ1-1, reads GAGVSQSPSNKVTEKGKDVELRCDPISGHTALYWYRQSLGQGLEFLIYFQGNSAPDKSGLPSDRFSAERTGGSVSTLTIQRTQQEDSAVYLCASSPAGPANTEAFFGQGTRLTVV.

The chain uses TRBV7-9 and TRBJ2-2, with 7 bases that match TRBD2. This CDR3 is 14 amino acids long. The junction had 3 bases not matched to a gene; V was cut back by 8 bases and J by 0 bases. Germline loops: CDR1 SEHNR, CDR2 FQNEAQ (reference sequence). CDR3 sequence: CASRGDSNTGELFF. The CDR3 DNA follows: TGTGCCAGCCGGGGGGACTCGAACACCGGGGAGCTGTTTTTT.

The CDR3 region has the DNA TGTGCCAGCAGCCCTTCACAGGGCGGGGGCTATGGCTACACCTTC. The encoded protein is CASSPSQGGGYGYTF. The chain is built from TRBV7-8 and TRBJ1-2; D possibly corresponds to TRBD1 (6 bases). Deletions cut 5 bases from V and 4 bases from J, with 17 bases between. The CDR3 loop spans 15 amino acids. Germline CDR1 SGHVS, CDR2 FQNEAQ.

The chain recombines TRBV5-5 with TRBJ2-7; TRBD1 might be the D (6 bases). The germline gives CDR1 SGHKS, CDR2 YYEKEE (reference sequence). CDR3 length: 14 residues. With 2 bases removed from V and 2 bases from J, the gap between germline ends came to 11 bases. The CDR3 sequence: CASSFFEGAYEQYF. The CDR3 bases are TGTGCCAGCAGCTTTTTTGAGGGGGCCTACGAGCAGTACTTC.

CDR3 loop: CASRTGQQETQYF. The CDR3 DNA sequence: TGTGCCAGCAGGACGGGACAACAAGAGACCCAGTACTTC. The J gene is TRBJ2-5, the V gene TRBV27; D might be TRBD1 (6 bases). The V end was cut by 6 bases, the J end by 2 bases, with 10 bases between. Germline V CDR1 and CDR2: MNHEY, SMNVEV (reference sequence). This CDR3 spans 13 amino acids.

The chain joins TRBV9 to TRBJ2-1; D remains ambiguous. Trimming shortened V by 2 bases and J by 7 bases, and 10 bases separated the two germline ends. Germline assignment: CDR1 SGDLS and CDR2 YYNGEE. CDR3 size: 13 residues. Here the CDR3 DNA reads TGTGCCAGCAGCGTGGGCCATCCTAATGAGCAGTTCTTC. It codes for CASSVGHPNEQFF.